The 16 T cell receptor beta chains presented below share a single source sample, sequenced in a study of tumor-infiltrating lymphocytes in localized non-small cell lung cancer. Only in-frame clones appear in the TCRdb table, and some are missing; sequencing was by immunoSEQ multiplex PCR. The sample contains under 35,000 clones, 70% to 90% of which appear only once. Material for sequencing was lung tumor tissue. All receptors come from a human donor with non-small cell lung cancer.

The rearrangement joins TRBV5-1 to TRBJ2-1; 8 positions match TRBD1. With V trimmed by 0 bases and J by 6 bases, 5 bases remained unmatched. Germline assignment: CDR1 SGHRS and CDR2 YFSETQ. The CDR3 is 15 amino acids. The CDR3 region has the DNA TGCGCCAGCAGCTTGGTTCAGGGGGCCTCCAATGAGCAGTTCTTC. Amino acids: CASSLVQGASNEQFF.

This chain links TRBV7-2 with TRBJ1-2; no firm D call. Germline CDR1 reads SGHTA; CDR2 reads FQGNSA. Trimming removed 5 bases at V and 7 bases at J, with 14 bases between. There are 13 residues in the CDR3. This CDR3 reads CASSPQDTSGYTF. The DNA for the CDR3 is TGTGCCAGCAGCCCCCAGGATACTTCTGGCTACACCTTC.

The rearrangement joins TRBV15 to TRBJ2-3; 8 bases are a match to TRBD1. The CDR3 contains 15 residues. Germline V CDR1 and CDR2: LNHNV, YYDKDF (reference sequence). Trimming took 5 bases from V and 4 from J; bases not matched to a gene: 8. CDR3 sequence reads: CATSLDRVMSDTQYF. The CDR3 region has the DNA TGTGCCACCAGCTTGGACAGGGTCATGTCAGATACGCAGTATTTT.

The count of this clone is one. This rearrangement joins TRBV4-3 to TRBJ1-4, with D possibly TRBD1 on 6 matching bases. CDR1 and CDR2 from the germline V gene are LGHNA and YSLEER. V lost 0 bases, J lost 0 bases, and 11 bases lay in between. This CDR3 comprises 17 residues. The CDR3 protein is CASSQEGAYATNEKLFF. DNA of the CDR3: TGCGCCAGCAGCCAAGAGGGGGCGTACGCAACTAATGAAAAACTGTTTTTT.

This clone was counted once. The rearrangement links TRBV4-2 to TRBJ2-2; TRBD1 agrees at 9 bases. CDR1 LGHNA and CDR2 YNFKEQ come from the germline V gene. This CDR3 has 15 residues. The ends lost 6 bases at V and 2 bases at J; junction bases unmatched: 4. The CDR3 sequence: CASSTGGSNTGELFF. In DNA form, the CDR3 reads TGTGCCAGCAGTACAGGGGGCAGTAACACCGGGGAGCTGTTTTTT.

Only one count was recorded for this clone. The rearrangement links TRBV28 to TRBJ2-7, with 7 bases identical to TRBD1. Germline CDR1 MDHEN, CDR2 SYDVKM. The junction had 9 bases not matched to a gene; V was cut back by 10 bases and J by 3 bases. This CDR3 contains 13 residues. CDR3 sequence: CATYIRTGYEQYF. The CDR3 nucleotides are TGTGCCACCTACATAAGGACAGGCTACGAGCAGTACTTC.

J is TRBJ2-5 and V is TRBV9; no clear D gene. This CDR3 is built from 13 residues. Germline assignment: CDR1 SGDLS and CDR2 YYNGEE. V was pared by 0 bases and J by 1 base, with 4 bases between. The CDR3 region is CASSVGPQETQYF. In nucleotides, the CDR3 is TGTGCCAGCAGCGTAGGGCCCCAAGAGACCCAGTACTTC.

The chain couples TRBV2 to TRBJ2-7; D is undetermined. V was trimmed by 7 bases and J by 0 bases, leaving 10 bases between them. The germline CDR1 and CDR2 sequences are SNHLY and FYNNEI. The CDR3 has 13 residues. For the CDR3, the DNA is TGTGCCAGCACGGACGGATACTCCTACGAGCAGTACTTC. Protein sequence: CASTDGYSYEQYF.

The gene calls are TRBV10-3 and TRBJ1-6; 9 bases map to TRBD1. The CDR3 sequence is 12 residues long. The germline V gene has CDR1 ENHRY and CDR2 SYGVKD. The J segment lost 10 bases and the V segment lost 10 bases, leaving 5 bases of the junction unmatched. CDR3 in amino acids: CATRDRVSPLHF. In nucleotides, the CDR3 is TGTGCCACCCGGGACAGGGTGTCACCCCTCCACTTT.

This sequence joins TRBV6-6 and TRBJ1-5, with 8 bases that match TRBD1. Germline V gives CDR1 MNHNY, CDR2 SVGAGI (reference sequence). The CDR3 loop spans 15 amino acids. Trimming removed 7 bases from V and 5 bases from J; junction bases left unmatched: 10. CDR3 nucleotides: TGTGCCAGCACCAATCAGGGGGCAGGTGATCAGCCCCAGCATTTT. Translating gives CASTNQGAGDQPQHF.

This chain joins TRBV18 and TRBJ1-1, with D unresolved. Trimming stripped 1 base from V and 0 bases from J, with 3 bases between. This CDR3 is 13 amino acids long. Germline V gene lookup returns CDR1 KGHSH and CDR2 LQKENI. CDR3 coding DNA: TGTGCCAGCTCACCACAGGTGAACACTGAAGCTTTCTTT. As protein: CASSPQVNTEAFF.

Only one count was recorded for this clone. V is TRBV27 and J is TRBJ2-3; a weak D match, TRBD2 (7 bases). The CDR3 sequence is 16 residues long. The germline V gene has CDR1 MNHEY and CDR2 SMNVEV (reference sequence). Between the trimmed V and J ends, which lost 6 bases and 2 bases, there was a span of 18 bases. CDR3 in DNA: TGTGCCAGCAGAGTGGGGAGGGGGGGCCACACAGATACGCAGTATTTT. Protein sequence: CASRVGRGGHTDTQYF.

The V and J genes are TRBV6-5 and TRBJ2-7; D perhaps matches TRBD2 (6 bases). The germline V gene has CDR1 MNHEY and CDR2 SVGAGI. Deletions cut 6 bases from V and 4 bases from J, with 19 bases between. The length of the CDR3 is 15 residues. CDR3 in DNA: TGTGCCAGCAGCCGGAAGCCGGGAGCCGATTACGAGCAGTACTTC. This encodes CASSRKPGADYEQYF.

This chain links TRBV18 with TRBJ1-2, with D maybe TRBD1 (5 bases). The germline V gene has CDR1 KGHSH and CDR2 LQKENI. The V and J ends lost 3 bases and 4 bases respectively, with 15 bases between them. The CDR3 sequence is 15 residues long. CDR3 nucleotides: TGTGCCAGCTCACCCGATCCCGGGACTGGCTATGGCTACACCTTC. This encodes CASSPDPGTGYGYTF.

The rearrangement links TRBV5-5 to TRBJ2-7; possibly TRBD1 for D (6 bases). This CDR3 contains 13 residues. V was clipped by 2 bases and J by 2 bases, with 8 bases between them. Germline assignment: CDR1 SGHKS and CDR2 YYEKEE (reference sequence). CDR3 nucleotides: TGTGCCAGCAGCTTAGGGGGACCCTACGAGCAGTACTTC. It specifies CASSLGGPYEQYF.

This clone was recorded once. Relative to the germline gene, one junction end is altered; a read error may explain this. V and J are TRBV10-3 and TRBJ1-5, with 9 positions matching TRBD1. The germline CDR1 and CDR2 sequences are ENHRY and SYGVKD. This CDR3 spans 13 amino acids. This CDR3 reads CANSTGGAQPQHF. The CDR3 region has the DNA TGTGCCAACAGTACAGGGGGCGCGCAGCCCCAGCATTTT.